This T cell receptor (beta chain) was recovered during a study of blood T cell repertoires in COVID-19. In the study overall: The analysed material was cDNA or gDNA that came from T cells, B-cell-depleted T cells, or PBMCs.

In the authors' workflow: Amplifying reference gene primers gave estimates of nucleated cell counts. Using immunoSEQ multiplex PCR, the repertoire was profiled, and TCRdb retains in-frame clones only, with some absent. V and J calls plus clone size are reproduced from that table; the DNA served to infer D and trimming. The sample records more than 200,000 clones, roughly 91% being singletons. Participants came from about two dozen US areas, aged about 18 to 95 years. Participants' own reports of clinical history determined their cohort assignment. With respect to this clone: The sample contains more than one DNA sequence encoding this CDR3.

The CDR3 covers 14 residues. In germline, CDR1 is MDHEN, CDR2 SYDVKM. Trimming shortened V by 2 bases and J by 7 bases, and 12 bases separated the two germline ends. The sequencing sample was made of PBMCs or T cells enriched from blood (not recorded which). The V gene is TRBV28, the J gene TRBJ1-5; D possibly corresponds to TRBD1 (5 bases). The TCR was taken from a woman younger than 45 with acute COVID-19. The chain's CDR3 is CASSLGAGGQPQHF. The CDR3 bases are TGTGCCAGCAGTTTAGGGGCGGGGGGGCAGCCCCAGCATTTT.